Included here is one T cell receptor beta chain sequence, with context. This specimen comes from a study of blood T cell repertoires in COVID-19. J was trimmed by 7 bases and V by 6 bases; bases with no gene match: 7. The germline V gene has CDR1 MNHEY and CDR2 SMNVEV (reference sequence). This CDR3 has 13 amino acids. As handled by the study authors: Amplification with reference gene primers provided the estimates of nucleated cell counts. The assay was immunoSEQ multiplex PCR, and TCRdb's table has in-frame clones only and misses some. V and J calls plus clone size are reproduced from that table; the DNA served to infer D and trimming. The data contain about 120,000 clones, around 88% of them singletons.

The chain couples TRBV27 to TRBJ2-5; 8 bases fit TRBD1. The sample taken for sequencing was peripheral blood. This clonotype originated in a woman between 45 and 60 years old with active or convalescent COVID-19. CDR3 residues: CASSLDRDRTQYF. The CDR3 coding sequence is TGTGCCAGCAGCTTGGACAGGGACCGGACCCAGTACTTC.